A selection of T cell receptor beta chains follows, all from one sample in a study of CD8+CD57+ T cells in acquired aplastic anemia. In TCRdb, the reads were re-called with MiXCR into one record per CDR3 protein. The sample shows around 130,000 distinct CDR3 sequences, over 55% of them seen only once. The specimen sequenced was sorted CD4+, CD8+, or CD8+CD57+ T cells (not recorded which) from PBMCs. These receptors all come from a human donor with aplastic anemia. CDR3s include the opening cysteine and the closing phenylalanine or tryptophan. Fields, in order: D gene, V gene, clone size, J gene, CDR3 DNA, CDR3 protein. D genes are given only for firm matches. Some rows mark clone size as missing; the rest say once, few, many or name a class of expanded clone.

TRBD2	TRBV5-1	.	TRBJ2-3	TGCGCCAGCAACTTGTCACTAGCGGGGGCCCTGGGAATGGATACGCAGTATTTT	CASNLSLAGALGMDTQYF
.	TRBV29-1	.	TRBJ2-5	TGCAGTGCTAGAGTGATGTACCAAGAGACCCAGTACTTC	CSARVMYQETQYF
.	TRBV7-9	.	TRBJ1-4	TGCGCCAGCAGTTCACAGGGACCCGAAAAACTGTTTTTT	CASSSQGPEKLFF
TRBD2	TRBV7-9	many	TRBJ2-1	TGTGCCAGCAGCGCCGGGACTAGCGTGAATGAGCAGTTCTTC	CASSAGTSVNEQFF
.	TRBV2	.	TRBJ1-2	TGTACCAGCAAGGATTCGTCCACCTATGGCTACACCTTC	CTSKDSSTYGYTF
.	TRBV29-1	.	TRBJ1-2	TGCAGCGTTGAGGGGGAATACTATGGCTACACCTTC	CSVEGEYYGYTF
.	TRBV5-4	.	TRBJ2-2	TGTGCCAGCAGCTTGGGCGGAGGGAGCACCGGGGAGCTGTTTTTT	CASSLGGGSTGELFF
.	TRBV29-1	.	TRBJ2-7	TGCAGCGTTGGGGAAGAAGGCGCCTACGAGCAGTACTTC	CSVGEEGAYEQYF
.	TRBV6-1	few	TRBJ2-1	TGTGCCAGCAGCCCGGGACCCTTCAATGAGCAGTTCTTC	CASSPGPFNEQFF
.	TRBV7-9	.	TRBJ2-1	TGTGCCAGCAGCTTAGAGGGGAGCGTATACAATGAGCAGTTCTTC	CASSLEGSVYNEQFF
TRBD1	TRBV24-1	.	TRBJ2-3	TGTGCCACCAGTGATTTCCGGGACAGGGGAACAGATACGCGGTATTTT	CATSDFRDRGTDTRYF
.	TRBV7-2	.	TRBJ2-7	TGTGCCAGCAGCTTAGCCCACGTGTACTACGAGCAGTACTTC	CASSLAHVYYEQYF
.	TRBV7-2	few	TRBJ2-5	TGTGCCAGCAGCTTGGGGACGGGACAAGAGACCCAGTACTTC	CASSLGTGQETQYF
.	TRBV7-3	.	TRBJ2-3	TGTGCCAGCAGCTGGGGCAGCCGACGCACAGATACGCAGTATTTT	CASSWGSRRTDTQYF
.	TRBV19	.	TRBJ2-3	TGTGCCAGTAGGGGATTAAGCACAGATACGCAGTATTTT	CASRGLSTDTQYF
.	TRBV20-1	.	TRBJ1-1	TGCAGTGCTAGAGCGGCATTGAACACTGAAGCTTTCTTT	CSARAALNTEAFF
.	TRBV7-9	.	TRBJ2-2	TGTGCCAGCAGCTTACGGTGGGAGCTGTTTTTT	CASSLRWELFF
TRBD2	TRBV5-5	.	TRBJ2-5	TGTGCCAGCAGCTTGGAGGGACTAGCGCGAGAGACCCAGTACTTC	CASSLEGLARETQYF
TRBD2	TRBV20-1	.	TRBJ2-1	TGCAGTGCTAAGGGACTAGCGGGAGGTGAGCAGTTCTTC	CSAKGLAGGEQFF
TRBD1	TRBV19	.	TRBJ1-2	TGTGCCAGTAGTAGAACACAGGGGAACTATGGCTACACCTTC	CASSRTQGNYGYTF
.	TRBV10-1	few	TRBJ2-7	TGCGCCAGCAGTGAGGAAGACTCCAGCTCCTACGAGCAGTACTTC	CASSEEDSSSYEQYF
.	TRBV7-6	.	TRBJ2-5	TGTGCCAGCAGCTTCGGCAGACAAGAGACCCAGTACTTC	CASSFGRQETQYF
TRBD1	TRBV19	.	TRBJ1-2	TGTGCGAGTACGAGGGAACAGGGGGTCACCTATGGCTACACCTTC	CASTREQGVTYGYTF
.	TRBV14	medium-sized	TRBJ1-2	TGTGCCAGCAGCCAAGATTGGACACAGCTGTATTATGGCTACACCTTC	CASSQDWTQLYYGYTF
.	TRBV7-9	.	TRBJ2-5	TGTGCCAGCAGCCCCATGGACTTCAGGCGAGAGACCCAGTACTTC	CASSPMDFRRETQYF
.	TRBV19	.	TRBJ2-7	TGTGCCAGTACCTCCGGGGGATACGAGCAGTACTTC	CASTSGGYEQYF
.	TRBV24-1	.	TRBJ1-2	TGTGCCACCACGCGGAGGAGCGTATACTATGGCTACACCTTC	CATTRRSVYYGYTF
.	TRBV7-9	.	TRBJ2-7	TGTGCCAGCAGCTTAGCGCCAGGCTACGAGCAGTACTTC	CASSLAPGYEQYF
TRBD2	TRBV10-3	.	TRBJ2-3	TGTGCCATCAGTGCCGGGGGGGCCCCAGATACGCAGTATTTT	CAISAGGAPDTQYF
.	TRBV2	.	TRBJ2-7	TGTGCCAGCAGTGCAGTGGGCAGGGACCTTTACGAGCAGTACTTC	CASSAVGRDLYEQYF
TRBD2	TRBV24-1	.	TRBJ2-5	TGTGCCACCAGTGATTCGGGGACTAGCAGAGAGACCCAGTACTTC	CATSDSGTSRETQYF
.	TRBV15	.	TRBJ2-7	TGTGCCACCAGCAGAGGGAGAGAGCAGTACTTC	CATSRGREQYF
TRBD2	TRBV4-3	many	TRBJ2-7	TGCGCCAGCAGCCAAGACCGGGGCAGCGGGGGGTCCTACGAGCAGTACTTC	CASSQDRGSGGSYEQYF
.	TRBV2	many	TRBJ1-2	TGTGCCAGCAGGGGATCAGGCTACACCTTC	CASRGSGYTF
.	TRBV10-1	.	TRBJ1-1	TGCGCCAGCAGGATAGCTAGACGCCTTCCCCGCACTGAAGCTTTCTTT	CASRIARRLPRTEAFF
.	TRBV19	.	TRBJ1-1	TGTGCCAGTAGTACCAAGAAGAACACTGAAGCTTTCTTT	CASSTKKNTEAFF
.	TRBV7-9	.	TRBJ1-2	TGTGCCAGCAGCTTAGCGGGAGCCAGTCTTGGCTACACCTTC	CASSLAGASLGYTF
.	TRBV29-1	.	TRBJ2-5	TGCAGATACGACAAGGCCCCGTACTTC	CRYDKAPYF
.	TRBV19	.	TRBJ1-2	TGTGCCAGTACCAAGGACAGCCAACGGAACTATGGCTACACCTTC	CASTKDSQRNYGYTF
TRBD1	TRBV7-7	.	TRBJ2-7	TGTGCTAGCAGCTTGTCGACAGGGTTCTCCTACGAGCAGTACTTC	CASSLSTGFSYEQYF
.	TRBV9	.	TRBJ1-1	TGTGCCAGCAGCGTAGGATCCGGGAGCTCTGAAGCTTTCTTT	CASSVGSGSSEAFF
.	TRBV29-1	.	TRBJ1-4	TGCAGCGTTCGAAGGGGGTTTTCTAATGAAAAACTGTTTTTT	CSVRRGFSNEKLFF
.	TRBV4-1	many	TRBJ2-1	TGCGCCAGCAGCCAAGGCACCGAGAGGGGAGGGCAGTTCTTC	CASSQGTERGGQFF
.	TRBV20-1	once	TRBJ2-2	TGCAGTGCCAGGTCGGGGGCTGCCGGGGAGCTGTTTTTT	CSARSGAAGELFF
TRBD2	TRBV6-1	.	TRBJ2-5	TGTGCCAGCAGCGTGGGACTAGCGGAAGAGACCCAGTACTTC	CASSVGLAEETQYF